One and the same sample provided the 32 T cell receptor beta chains below, sequenced in a study of control samples from healthy donors and cancer patients. Using immunoSEQ multiplex PCR, the repertoire was profiled, and TCRdb retains in-frame clones only, with some absent. The data show approximately 150,000 clones, with more than 85% seen just once and roughly 3.2% held by the top ten. Sequencing used blood. The receptors were gathered from a man aged 25-45 years in good health.

The rearrangement links TRBV27 to TRBJ1-1; possible D gene TRBD1, 5 bases. V was shortened by 3 bases and J by 7 bases, with 15 bases between the two germline ends. Germline V CDR1 and CDR2: MNHEY, SMNVEV (reference sequence). The CDR3 is 14 residues long. This chain's CDR3 is CASSFSSGSYEAFF. The CDR3 DNA is TGTGCCAGCAGTTTTTCGTCAGGGTCTTATGAAGCTTTCTTT.

CDR3 bases: TGCGCCAGCAGCCAAGAAGGGACAGGGGGACTAGAGCAGTACTTC. It yields the protein CASSQEGTGGLEQYF. The gene calls are TRBV4-1 and TRBJ2-7; 11 nucleotides agree with TRBD1. The CDR3 contains 15 residues. In germline, CDR1 is MGHRA, CDR2 YSYEKL. Unmatched junction bases numbered 5, after V lost 0 bases and J lost 7 bases.

V gene TRBV29-1 combines with J gene TRBJ1-1; D unclear. V lost 1 base and J lost 1, with 4 bases in between. Germline values: CDR1 SQVTM, CDR2 ANQGSEA. CDR3 length equals 12 residues. The CDR3 sequence is CSVEAANTEAFF. In nucleotides, the CDR3 is TGCAGCGTTGAAGCGGCGAACACTGAAGCTTTCTTT.

V and J are TRBV10-3 and TRBJ2-1, with 7 bases lining up with TRBD1. This CDR3 region has 13 residues. Trimming took 3 bases from V and 5 from J; bases not matched to a gene: 1. Germline CDR1 ENHRY, CDR2 SYGVKD. CDR3 coding DNA: TGTGCCATCAGTGACAGGGGGAACAATGAGCAGTTCTTC. It specifies CAISDRGNNEQFF.

This sequence joins TRBV1 and TRBJ2-7; TRBD1 reflects the table's D call only, with no check against the DNA. TRBV1 is marked as a pseudogene. CDR3 length: 17 residues. Written as DNA, the CDR3 is TGCACCAGCAGCCAAGACCCCATAGGATCTTCTGCAGGCGAGCAGTACTTC. Protein sequence: CTSSQDPIGSSAGEQYF.

This chain joins TRBV12-3 or TRBV12-4 and TRBJ1-3; D not resolved. CDR3 length equals 13 residues. Trimming shortened V by 5 bases and J by 4 bases, and 9 bases separated the two germline ends. The CDR3 DNA reads as TGTGCCAGCAGTCCCTCTCCGGGAAACACCATATATTTT. Translation: CASSPSPGNTIYF.

The V call is TRBV12-3 or TRBV12-4, the J call TRBJ1-2, with D maybe TRBD1 (6 bases). Trimming removed 6 bases from V and 8 bases from J, with 16 bases in between. The CDR3 loop spans 13 amino acids. The CDR3: CASRSPGELGYTF. The CDR3 DNA is TGTGCCAGCAGATCTCCAGGGGAGCTAGGCTACACCTTC.

The chain combines TRBV5-4 with TRBJ2-7, with D possibly matching TRBD1 (5 bases). There are 14 residues in the CDR3. CDR1 and CDR2 from the germline V gene are SGHNT and YYREEE (reference sequence). V dropped 0 bases and J dropped 5 bases, with 12 bases sitting between them. The CDR3 region is CASSLAGALNEQYF. CDR3 nucleotides: TGTGCCAGCAGCTTGGCTGGGGCCTTAAACGAGCAGTACTTC.

The V call is TRBV12-3 or TRBV12-4, the J call TRBJ2-7; D possibly uses TRBD1 or TRBD2 (5 bases each). Trimming left V 6 bases short and J 3 bases short, with 12 bases between. The CDR3 is 13 amino acids. CDR3 sequence (DNA): TGTGCCAGCAGACGGGACGGACACTACGAGCAGTACTTC. This encodes CASRRDGHYEQYF.

For the CDR3, the DNA is TGCGCCAGCAGTCAACCACAGGGAAGTGCTAGCACAGATACGCAGTATTTT. The encoded protein is CASSQPQGSASTDTQYF. The chain joins TRBV23-1 to TRBJ2-3, with TRBD1 as a possible D gene (6 bases). TRBV23-1 is an ORF, with its function uncertain. The V end lost 2 bases, the J end lost 0 bases, and 15 bases lay between the germline ends. The CDR3 extends over 17 amino acids.

This chain uses TRBV12-5 with TRBJ1-2; D is undetermined. The V and J ends lost 3 bases and 8 bases respectively, with 10 bases between them. From germline, CDR1 is LGHNT and CDR2 FRNRAP. CDR3 length equals 12 residues. This CDR3 reads CASGFSLGGYTF. CDR3 sequence (DNA): TGTGCTAGTGGTTTTAGTCTAGGGGGCTACACCTTC.

This chain links TRBV27 with TRBJ2-5, with D perhaps matching TRBD2 (6 bases). Germline V CDR1 and CDR2: MNHEY, SMNVEV (reference sequence). V dropped 1 base and J dropped 0 bases, with 12 bases sitting between them. This CDR3 spans 16 amino acids. CDR3: CASSLFSGGNQETQYF. In nucleotides, the CDR3 is TGTGCCAGCAGTTTATTCTCCGGAGGGAACCAAGAGACCCAGTACTTC.

This sequence joins TRBV10-3 and TRBJ2-6; tentative D call: TRBD1 (5 bases). V gave up 3 bases and J gave up 10 bases, with 13 bases separating them. The germline gives CDR1 ENHRY, CDR2 SYGVKD. The CDR3 is 14 amino acids. CDR3 residues: CAISEVPGQNVLTF. In DNA form, the CDR3 reads TGTGCCATCAGTGAAGTCCCAGGGCAAAACGTCCTGACTTTC.

This sequence joins TRBV7-9 and TRBJ2-1; 10 bases map to TRBD2. The V segment lost 3 bases and the J segment 9 bases; nucleotides outside the gene matches: 8. CDR3 length: 15 residues. Germline V CDR1 and CDR2: SEHNR, FQNEAQ (reference sequence). The CDR3 DNA reads TGTGCCAGCAGCTTGGAAGCGGGGGGGCCAATTGAGCAGTTCTTC. Protein sequence: CASSLEAGGPIEQFF.

The rearrangement links TRBV7-8 to TRBJ1-6; D may be TRBD1 (5 bases). This CDR3 region has 15 residues. V was pared by 5 bases and J by 8 bases, with 16 bases between. CDR1 SGHVS and CDR2 FQNEAQ come from the germline V gene. This CDR3 reads CASSRSQGRDSPLHF. The DNA of the CDR3 is TGTGCCAGCAGCCGTTCCCAGGGTAGAGATTCACCCCTCCACTTT. Drawing the rest from reference TRBV7-8 and TRBJ1-6, the complete variable domain is GAGVSQSPRYKVAKRGQDVALRCDPISGHVSLFWYQQALGQGPEFLTYFQNEAQLDKSGLPSDRFFAERPEGSVSTLKIQRTQQEDSAVYLCASSRSQGRDSPLHFGNGTRLTVT.

The chain is built from TRBV12-3 or TRBV12-4 and TRBJ1-2; D may be TRBD1 (5 bases). Trimming removed 4 bases at V and 7 bases at J, with 10 bases between. The CDR3 runs to 12 residues. The CDR3 sequence is CASSSQGSGYTF. The CDR3 DNA reads TGTGCCAGCAGTTCCCAGGGTAGTGGCTACACCTTC.

This sequence joins TRBV7-2 and TRBJ1-3; 9 bases map to TRBD1. The CDR3 spans 15 residues. Per the germline V gene, CDR1 is SGHTA and CDR2 is FQGNSA. Germline trimming cut 4 bases from V and 6 bases from J; bases unmatched to any gene: 7. CDR3 in DNA: TGTGCCAGCAGCTGGGGGACAGGGAAGGCAAACACCATATATTTT. It codes for CASSWGTGKANTIYF. The variable domain in full, with the rest retrieved from reference TRBV7-2 and TRBJ1-3, is GAGVSQSPSNKVTEKGKDVELRCDPISGHTALYWYRQSLGQGLEFLIYFQGNSAPDKSGLPSDRFSAERTGGSVSTLTIQRTQQEDSAVYLCASSWGTGKANTIYFGEGSWLTVV.

This chain connects TRBV3-1 (or the pseudogene TRBV3-2) to TRBJ2-7; D ambiguous. This CDR3 region has 12 residues. Germline assignment: CDR1 LGHDT and CDR2 YNNKEL (reference sequence). Trimming took off 2 bases at V and 3 bases at J, with 5 bases between the two ends. The chain's CDR3 is CASSQSNYEQYF. Written as DNA, the CDR3 is TGTGCCAGCAGCCAATCTAACTACGAGCAGTACTTC.

V gene TRBV5-4 combines with J gene TRBJ2-7, with D possibly TRBD2 on 7 matching bases. The CDR3 spans 12 residues. Per germline, CDR1 SGHNT and CDR2 YYREEE (reference sequence). Deletions cut 3 bases from V and 11 bases from J, with 15 bases between. This CDR3 reads CASSWEGGMEYF. CDR3 coding DNA: TGTGCCAGCAGCTGGGAGGGGGGTATGGAGTACTTC.

This clone has just a few counts. V and J are TRBV19 and TRBJ1-1; a weak D match, TRBD1 (5 bases). This CDR3 has 14 residues. Trimming shortened V by 1 base and J by 1 base, and 7 bases separated the two germline ends. The germline CDR1 and CDR2 sequences are LNHDA and SQIVND (reference sequence). CDR3 amino acids: CASSIAGTNTEAFF. The CDR3 nucleotides read TGTGCCAGTAGTATAGCAGGGACGAACACTGAAGCTTTCTTT.

This chain joins TRBV7-3 and TRBJ1-1; perhaps TRBD1 as D (5 bases). Trimming removed 4 bases from V and 7 bases from J, with 13 bases in between. The germline gives CDR1 SGHTA, CDR2 FQGTGA. This CDR3 is 13 amino acids long. The CDR3 DNA reads as TGTGCCAGCAGCTACGACCCTCAGGGTGAAGCTTTCTTT. Translation gives CASSYDPQGEAFF. The full variable domain, its missing parts supplied by reference TRBV7-3 and TRBJ1-1, is GAGVSQTPSNKVTEKGKYVELRCDPISGHTALYWYRQSLGQGPEFLIYFQGTGAADDSGLPNDRFFAVRPEGSVSTLKIQRTERGDSAVYLCASSYDPQGEAFFGQGTRLTVV.

The chain combines TRBV3-1 (or the pseudogene TRBV3-2) with TRBJ1-4; TRBD1 agrees at 9 bases. Germline CDR1 LGHDT, CDR2 YNNKEL (reference sequence). J was trimmed by 8 bases and V by 3 bases; bases with no gene match: 7. The CDR3 covers 15 residues. CDR3 sequence: CASSHPGQGREKLFF. The CDR3 DNA is TGTGCCAGCAGCCATCCGGGACAGGGTCGAGAAAAACTGTTTTTT.

J is TRBJ1-1 and V is TRBV20-1; unclear D gene. Between the trimmed V and J ends, which lost 6 bases and 2 bases, there was a span of 7 bases. Germline lookup yields CDR1 DFQATT and CDR2 SNEGSKA (reference sequence). This CDR3 comprises 11 residues. The CDR3 spells CSAHHNTEAFF. CDR3 nucleotide sequence: TGCAGTGCCCATCACAACACTGAAGCTTTCTTT.

This rearrangement joins TRBV4-1 to TRBJ1-2; weak D call: TRBD1 (5 bases). CDR3 length equals 15 residues. The V end was cut by 0 bases, the J end by 3 bases, with 11 bases between. Germline V CDR1 and CDR2: MGHRA, YSYEKL. This chain's CDR3 is CASSQDWGSHYGYTF. DNA for the CDR3: TGCGCCAGCAGCCAAGATTGGGGCAGCCACTATGGCTACACCTTC.

The chain uses TRBV7-6 and TRBJ1-5; TRBD1 aligns across 9 bases. Per germline, CDR1 SGHVS and CDR2 FNYEAQ. The length of the CDR3 is 15 residues. The V segment lost 4 bases and the J segment 4 bases; nucleotides outside the gene matches: 5. The CDR3 here is CASSSGTGRNQPQHF. CDR3 nucleotides: TGTGCCAGCAGCTCCGGGACAGGGAGGAATCAGCCCCAGCATTTT.

The chain combines TRBV7-7 with TRBJ2-1, with 7 bases fitting TRBD2. There are 15 residues in the CDR3. The germline V gene encodes CDR1 SSHAT and CDR2 FNYEAQ (reference sequence). Trimming took 6 bases from V and 5 from J; bases not matched to a gene: 10. CDR3 amino acids: CASRHGPSGNNEQFF. DNA for the CDR3: TGTGCCAGCAGACACGGGCCTAGCGGAAACAATGAGCAGTTCTTC. Based on the CDR3 plus reference TRBV7-7 and TRBJ2-1, the full variable domain is GAGVSQSPRYKVTKRGQDVTLRCDPISSHATLYWYQQALGQGPEFLTYFNYEAQPDKSGLPSDRFSAERPEGSISTLTIQRTEQRDSAMYRCASRHGPSGNNEQFFGPGTRLTVL.

This sequence joins TRBV12-2 and TRBJ1-1. TRBV12-2 corresponds to a pseudogene. The CDR3 has 14 amino acids. The CDR3 DNA reads TGTGCAAGTCGCTCCCCTTGCATGAACACTGAAGCTTTCTTT. Translating it yields CASRSPCMNTEAFF.

This chain uses TRBV6-2 or TRBV6-3 with TRBJ1-4; D might be TRBD1 (5 bases). The CDR3 runs to 17 residues. Looked up from germline, CDR1 is MNHEY and CDR2 is SVGEGT. Trimming removed 0 bases at V and 0 bases at J, with 11 bases between. The CDR3 nucleotides read TGTGCCAGCAGTTACTCGACGACAGTTGCAACTAATGAAAAACTGTTTTTT. It specifies CASSYSTTVATNEKLFF.

This clone was seen only once. The chain links TRBV30 to TRBJ1-6; D is uncertain. Between the trimmed V and J ends, which lost 2 bases and 5 bases, there was a span of 10 bases. The CDR3 runs 14 residues. In germline, CDR1 is GTSNPN, CDR2 SVGIG (reference sequence). CDR3 amino acids: CAWSKTFNNSPLHF. The CDR3 DNA sequence: TGTGCCTGGAGTAAAACGTTTAATAATTCACCCCTCCACTTT.

V usage is TRBV28 and J usage is TRBJ1-1, with D unclear. CDR3 length: 13 amino acids. CDR1 and CDR2 from the germline V gene are MDHEN and SYDVKM. V lost 1 base to trimming and J lost 0 bases, with 3 bases between them. The CDR3 bases are TGTGCCAGCAGTTTATTAATGAACACTGAAGCTTTCTTT. Amino acid sequence: CASSLLMNTEAFF.

CDR3 DNA sequence: TGTGCCAGCAGCTGGACGGGACCGACAGATACGCAGTATTTT. Its translation: CASSWTGPTDTQYF. This chain uses TRBV5-6 with TRBJ2-3; TRBD1 or TRBD2 may be the D gene (5 bases each). Germline CDR1 and CDR2: SGHDT and YYEEEE. This CDR3 region has 14 residues. The V gene lost 3 bases and the J gene lost 3 bases, with 11 bases spanning the gap.

The V and J genes are TRBV2 and TRBJ1-4; D may be TRBD1 (5 bases). The V and J ends lost 6 bases and 8 bases respectively, with 19 bases between them. Germline V gene lookup returns CDR1 SNHLY and CDR2 FYNNEI. The CDR3 loop spans 15 amino acids. CDR3 sequence reads: CASRNPRDAPEKLFF. CDR3 bases: TGTGCCAGCAGGAACCCCAGGGACGCCCCGGAAAAACTGTTTTTT.